This T cell receptor beta chain was sequenced for a study of T cell clones after liver transplantation. This CDR3 region has 15 residues. Trimming removed 1 base at V and 4 bases at J, with 11 bases between. The germline gives CDR1 SGHTA, CDR2 FQGNSA. Method: immunoSEQ multiplex PCR; TCRdb's copy keeps in-frame clones and lacks some. Of roughly 12,000 clones listed, over 65% are singletons. The V and J genes are TRBV7-2 and TRBJ1-3; D gene unclear. The sample consisted of CD8+ T cells from blood, taken at the 22-month timepoint. The source of this sequence is a human patient who received a liver transplant. Some of the T cells might come from the graft donor. The CDR3 reads CASSLGPTQGNTIYF. CDR3 in DNA: TGTGCCAGCAGCTTAGGGCCAACCCAAGGAAACACCATATATTTT.